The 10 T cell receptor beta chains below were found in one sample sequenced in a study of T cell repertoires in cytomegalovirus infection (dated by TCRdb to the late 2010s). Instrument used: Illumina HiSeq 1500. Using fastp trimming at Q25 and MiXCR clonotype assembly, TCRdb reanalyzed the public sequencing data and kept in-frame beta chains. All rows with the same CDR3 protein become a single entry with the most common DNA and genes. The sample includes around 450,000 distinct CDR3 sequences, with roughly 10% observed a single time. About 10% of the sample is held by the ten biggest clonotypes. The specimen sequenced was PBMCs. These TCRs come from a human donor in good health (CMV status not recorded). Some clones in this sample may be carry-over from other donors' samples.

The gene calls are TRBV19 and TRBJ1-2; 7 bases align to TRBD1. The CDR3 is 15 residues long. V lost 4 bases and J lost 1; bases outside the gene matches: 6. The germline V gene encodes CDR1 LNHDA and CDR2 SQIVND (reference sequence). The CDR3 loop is CASSSRDRVNYGYTF. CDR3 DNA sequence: TGTGCCAGTAGTAGCCGGGACAGAGTTAACTATGGCTACACCTTC.

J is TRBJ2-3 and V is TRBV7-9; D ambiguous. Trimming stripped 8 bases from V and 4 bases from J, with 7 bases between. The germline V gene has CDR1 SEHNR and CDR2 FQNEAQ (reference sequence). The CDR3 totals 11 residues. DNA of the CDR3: TGTGCCAGCCTACGAGCAGATACGCAGTATTTT. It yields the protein CASLRADTQYF.

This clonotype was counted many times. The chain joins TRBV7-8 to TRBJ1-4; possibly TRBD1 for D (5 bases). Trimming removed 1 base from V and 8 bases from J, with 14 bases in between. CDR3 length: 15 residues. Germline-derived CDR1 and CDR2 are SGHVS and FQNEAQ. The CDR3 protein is CASSLGVRAEEKLFF. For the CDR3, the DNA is TGTGCCAGCAGCTTAGGGGTCAGGGCGGAGGAAAAACTGTTTTTT.

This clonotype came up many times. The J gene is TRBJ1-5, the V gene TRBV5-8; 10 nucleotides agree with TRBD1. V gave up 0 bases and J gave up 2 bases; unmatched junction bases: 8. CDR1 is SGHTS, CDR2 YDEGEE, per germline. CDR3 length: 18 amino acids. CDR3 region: CASSLALTGGGGNQPQHF. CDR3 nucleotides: TGTGCCAGCAGCTTGGCCTTGACAGGGGGCGGTGGCAATCAGCCCCAGCATTTT.

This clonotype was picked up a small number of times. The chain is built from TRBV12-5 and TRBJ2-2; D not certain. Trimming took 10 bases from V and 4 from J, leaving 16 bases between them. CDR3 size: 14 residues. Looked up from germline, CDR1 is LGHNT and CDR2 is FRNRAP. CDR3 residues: CATGREPSTGELFF. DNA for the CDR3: TGTGCTACCGGTCGAGAGCCTAGCACCGGGGAGCTGTTTTTT.

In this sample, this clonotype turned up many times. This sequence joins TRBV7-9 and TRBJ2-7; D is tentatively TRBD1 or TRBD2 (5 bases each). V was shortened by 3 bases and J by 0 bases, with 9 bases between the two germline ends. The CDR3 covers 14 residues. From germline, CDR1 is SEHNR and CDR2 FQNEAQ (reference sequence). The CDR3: CASSFAGTSYEQYF. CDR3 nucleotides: TGTGCCAGCAGCTTCGCCGGGACCTCCTACGAGCAGTACTTC.

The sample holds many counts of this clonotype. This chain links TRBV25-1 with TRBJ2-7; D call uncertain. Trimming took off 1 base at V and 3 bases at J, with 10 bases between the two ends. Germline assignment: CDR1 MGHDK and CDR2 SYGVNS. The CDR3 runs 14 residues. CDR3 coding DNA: TGTGCCAGCAGTGAATGGAGAGAACGCTACGAGCAGTACTTC. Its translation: CASSEWRERYEQYF.

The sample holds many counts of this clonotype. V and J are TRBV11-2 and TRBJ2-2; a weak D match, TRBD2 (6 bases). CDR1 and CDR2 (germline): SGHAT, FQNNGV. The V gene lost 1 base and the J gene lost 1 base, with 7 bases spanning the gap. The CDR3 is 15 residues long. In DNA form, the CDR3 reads TGTGCCAGCAGCTTAGGTAGCGGGAACACCGGGGAGCTGTTTTTT. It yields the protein CASSLGSGNTGELFF.

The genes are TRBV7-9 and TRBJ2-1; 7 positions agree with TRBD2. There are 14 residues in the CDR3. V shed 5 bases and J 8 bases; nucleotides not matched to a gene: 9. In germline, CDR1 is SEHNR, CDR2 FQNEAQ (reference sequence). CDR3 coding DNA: TGTGCCAGCAGCCGGGGGAGGGATAGGGATGAGCAGTTCTTC. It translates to CASSRGRDRDEQFF.

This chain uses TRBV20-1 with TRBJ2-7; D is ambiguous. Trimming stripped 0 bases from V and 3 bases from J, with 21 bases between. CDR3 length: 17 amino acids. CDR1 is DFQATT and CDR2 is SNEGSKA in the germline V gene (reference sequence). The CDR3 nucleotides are TGCAGTGCTAGAGACCGAGAGCCCCTTGACCCGAACTACGAGCAGTACTTC. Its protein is CSARDREPLDPNYEQYF.